The next 7 T cell receptor beta chains were all read from a single sample in a study of blood T cell repertoires in COVID-19. The data were produced by immunoSEQ multiplex PCR, yet TCRdb's version contains in-frame clones alone and is incomplete. The sample has about 53,000 clones, 85% to 90% seen once. The sample consisted of peripheral blood. The receptor set was obtained from a man aged 50 or older with acute or convalescent COVID-19.

The count of this clone is one. The chain couples TRBV4-1 to TRBJ1-6, with D maybe TRBD1 (5 bases). Trimming took 4 bases from V and 10 from J, leaving 17 bases between them. CDR3 length equals 15 residues. Germline CDR1 is MGHRA and CDR2 is YSYEKL. CDR3 region: CASSPGGGNGSPLHF. CDR3 nucleotide sequence: TGCGCCAGCAGCCCCGGGGGAGGGAACGGCTCACCCCTCCACTTT.

CDR3: CASSLRLAGEGEQYF. The CDR3 DNA sequence: TGTGCCAGCAGCTTGCGACTAGCGGGAGAAGGGGAGCAGTACTTC. The chain uses TRBV11-2 and TRBJ2-7, with 12 bases that match TRBD2. The germline V gene has CDR1 SGHAT and CDR2 FQNNGV. The CDR3 has 15 residues. Trimming took 3 bases from V and 7 from J; bases not matched to a gene: 7.

The J gene is TRBJ2-5, the V gene TRBV10-3; TRBD2 might be the D (6 bases). CDR1 and CDR2 from the germline V gene are ENHRY and SYGVKD. V was clipped by 2 bases and J by 5 bases, with 15 bases between them. There are 15 residues in the CDR3. As DNA, the CDR3 is TGTGCCATCAGTGAGAATCTAGCGAGTCCCGAGACCCAGTACTTC. Amino acids: CAISENLASPETQYF.

The chain is built from TRBV3-1 (or the pseudogene TRBV3-2) and TRBJ2-1; D is unresolved. The CDR3 contains 13 residues. The germline V gene encodes CDR1 LGHDT and CDR2 YNNKEL (reference sequence). The V end was cut by 1 base, the J end by 2 bases, with 3 bases between. CDR3 nucleotide sequence: TGTGCCAGCAGCCAAGTTACCTACAATGAGCAGTTCTTC. Its protein product is CASSQVTYNEQFF.

The CDR3 protein is CASSSGQGLKQYF. The CDR3 coding sequence is TGTGCCAGCAGTTCGGGACAGGGACTAAAGCAGTATTTT. The chain combines TRBV28 with TRBJ2-3; 9 bases are a match to TRBD1. The germline CDR1 and CDR2 sequences are MDHEN and SYDVKM. The CDR3 is 13 residues long. Trimming cost V 4 bases and J 11 bases; bases outside gene matches: 7.

This chain links TRBV2 with TRBJ2-1; D call uncertain. This CDR3 has 11 residues. The germline gives CDR1 SNHLY, CDR2 FYNNEI. V lost 2 bases, J lost 8 bases, and 4 bases lay in between. This CDR3 is CASSETHEQFF. CDR3 sequence (DNA): TGTGCCAGCAGTGAAACTCATGAGCAGTTCTTC.

The chain is built from TRBV6-2 or TRBV6-3 and TRBJ1-3; a weak D match, TRBD1 (5 bases). The V end lost 5 bases, the J end lost 0 bases, and 17 bases lay between the germline ends. This CDR3 contains 17 residues. Looked up from germline, CDR1 is MNHEY and CDR2 is SVGEGT. The CDR3 DNA sequence: TGTGCCAGCAGTGCAAACTACGGGACTGACTCTGGAAACACCATATATTTT. Its protein is CASSANYGTDSGNTIYF.